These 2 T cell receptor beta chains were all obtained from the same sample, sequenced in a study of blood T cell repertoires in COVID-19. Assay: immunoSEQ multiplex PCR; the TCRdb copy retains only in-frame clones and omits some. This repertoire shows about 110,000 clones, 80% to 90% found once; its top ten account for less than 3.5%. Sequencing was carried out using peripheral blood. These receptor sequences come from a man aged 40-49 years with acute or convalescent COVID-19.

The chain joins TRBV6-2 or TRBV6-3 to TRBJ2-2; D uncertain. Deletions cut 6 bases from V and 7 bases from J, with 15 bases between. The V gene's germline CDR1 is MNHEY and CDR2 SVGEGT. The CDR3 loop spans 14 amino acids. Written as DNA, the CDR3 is TGTGCCAGCAGCCGACTGGTTGTGGGCGGGGAGCTGTTTTTT. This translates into CASSRLVVGGELFF.

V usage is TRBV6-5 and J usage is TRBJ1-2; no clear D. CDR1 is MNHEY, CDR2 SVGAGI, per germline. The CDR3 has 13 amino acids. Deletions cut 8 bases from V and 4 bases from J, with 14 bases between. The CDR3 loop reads CASEGPLPYGYTF. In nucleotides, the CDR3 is TGTGCCAGCGAGGGCCCTCTCCCCTATGGCTACACCTTC.